The 21 T cell receptor beta chains listed next were all sequenced from one sample in a study of beta chain features in type 1 diabetes (dated by TCRdb to the late 2010s). The library was generated by the immunoSEQ multiplex PCR assay. The entire amount of isolated RNA was reverse transcribed using the High Capacity cDNA Reverse Transcription Kit, so the sequenced TCRB transcripts were expressed ones. As stored in TCRdb, this immuneACCESS dataset retains in-frame rearrangements with V and J assigned. A fraction of the clones does not appear; measured against another copy, unresolved V genes explain less than half of the discrepancy, and the remainder lacks a known reason. The sample table lists 850,000 to 900,000 clones, 15% to 20% of them with a count of one. The ten largest clones represent around 0.02% of the sample. Specimen: naive CD4+ T cells from blood. The sample's cell subset or site label, in plain terms: true naive CD4+ T cells. All receptors derive from a woman younger than 30 in good health.

The J gene is TRBJ2-5, the V gene TRBV10-3; the D gene could be TRBD1 or TRBD2 (5 bases each). CDR1 ENHRY and CDR2 SYGVKD come from the germline V gene. V lost 4 bases, J lost 6 bases, and 15 bases lay in between. The CDR3 has 14 amino acids. Here the CDR3 reads CAISASGVGQTQYF. The CDR3 DNA is TGTGCCATCAGTGCAAGCGGAGTGGGGCAGACCCAGTACTTC.

This chain joins TRBV7-2 and TRBJ1-5; D might be TRBD1 (5 bases). The V and J ends lost 1 base and 9 bases respectively, with 19 bases between them. The germline CDR1 and CDR2 sequences are SGHTA and FQGNSA. The CDR3 loop spans 16 amino acids. CDR3 amino acids: CASSLELPPQGGPQHF. CDR3 in DNA: TGTGCCAGCAGCTTAGAGCTACCCCCCCAGGGCGGGCCCCAGCATTTT.

This clone has only a few counts. The rearrangement joins TRBV7-2 to TRBJ1-1; 7 bases match TRBD1. V gave up 0 bases and J gave up 4 bases; unmatched junction bases: 8. Germline CDR1 is SGHTA and CDR2 is FQGNSA. This CDR3 region has 16 residues. CDR3 nucleotide sequence: TGTGCCAGCAGCTTAGCAGGGGGCGCGTTCCCCACTGAAGCTTTCTTT. Its protein product is CASSLAGGAFPTEAFF.

This clone was seen a handful of times. The chain's CDR3 is CASSPILGAGYTF. The CDR3 DNA is TGTGCCAGCAGCCCCATCCTCGGGGCTGGCTACACCTTC. The chain recombines TRBV7-9 with TRBJ1-2, with a tentative D call TRBD1 (5 bases). Trimming stripped 5 bases from V and 7 bases from J, with 14 bases between. The CDR3 runs 13 residues. Germline V lookup: CDR1 SEHNR, CDR2 FQNEAQ (reference sequence). Filled out from reference TRBV7-9 and TRBJ1-2, the complete variable domain reads DTGVSQNPRHKITKRGQNVTFRCDPISEHNRLYWYRQTLGQGPEFLTYFQNEAQLEKSRLLSDRFSAERPKGSFSTLEIQRTEQGDSAMYLCASSPILGAGYTFGSGTRLTVV.

The chain recombines TRBV9 with TRBJ2-5; TRBD2 might be the D (5 bases). Germline loops: CDR1 SGDLS, CDR2 YYNGEE. The CDR3 sequence is 15 residues long. Trimming stripped 2 bases from V and 2 bases from J, with 13 bases between. The CDR3 sequence: CASSVSGNIQETQYF. For the CDR3, the DNA is TGTGCCAGCAGCGTTTCGGGGAACATACAAGAGACCCAGTACTTC. The variable domain in full, with the rest retrieved from reference TRBV9 and TRBJ2-5, is DSGVTQTPKHLITATGQRVTLRCSPRSGDLSVYWYQQSLDQGLQFLIQYYNGEERAKGNILERFSAQQFPDLHSELNLSSLELGDSALYFCASSVSGNIQETQYFGPGTRLLVL.

In its sample, this clone was seen a few times. The V call is TRBV7-3, the J call TRBJ1-1; D is uncertain. Per the germline V gene, CDR1 is SGHTA and CDR2 is FQGTGA. V shed 0 bases and J shed 0 bases, with 11 bases lying between them. The CDR3 length is 16 residues. The CDR3 region has the DNA TGTGCCAGCAGCTTAACTCCTCGGGCGATGAACACTGAAGCTTTCTTT. Its protein product is CASSLTPRAMNTEAFF. The whole variable domain, filled in from reference TRBV7-3 and TRBJ1-1, reads GAGVSQTPSNKVTEKGKYVELRCDPISGHTALYWYRQSLGQGPEFLIYFQGTGAADDSGLPNDRFFAVRPEGSVSTLKIQRTERGDSAVYLCASSLTPRAMNTEAFFGQGTRLTVV.

This clone turned up a few times. The J gene is TRBJ2-1, the V gene TRBV13; D is perhaps TRBD2 (5 bases). The CDR3 contains 13 residues. The ends were cut back, 5 bases at V and 9 bases at J, with 14 bases in the middle. Per germline, CDR1 PRHDT and CDR2 FYEKMQ (reference sequence). The CDR3 DNA is TGTGCCAGCAGCACGGAGGCTAGCAGTGAGCAGTTCTTC. It codes for CASSTEASSEQFF.

The V and J genes are TRBV14 and TRBJ2-7; D remains unclear. The CDR3 contains 14 residues. Looked up from germline, CDR1 is SGHDN and CDR2 is FVKESK. Trimming shortened V by 6 bases and J by 2 bases, and 14 bases separated the two germline ends. The CDR3 region is CASSPRIRTYEQYF. As DNA, the CDR3 is TGTGCCAGCAGTCCAAGAATCCGTACCTACGAGCAGTACTTC.

This chain joins TRBV7-9 and TRBJ2-3; D unclear. The germline CDR1 and CDR2 sequences are SEHNR and FQNEAQ (reference sequence). V dropped 1 base and J dropped 4 bases, with 9 bases sitting between them. The CDR3 sequence is 14 residues long. This chain's CDR3 is CASSLVAVPDTQYF. Here the CDR3 DNA reads TGTGCCAGCAGCTTAGTCGCGGTTCCAGATACGCAGTATTTT.

A few counts support this clone. The rearrangement joins TRBV28 to TRBJ2-2; 11 nucleotides line up with TRBD1. CDR1 and CDR2 (germline): MDHEN, SYDVKM. V was pared by 5 bases and J by 4 bases, with 6 bases of the junction left unmatched. CDR3 length: 16 amino acids. The CDR3 DNA reads TGTGCCAGCAGTCCGTGGACAGGGGGCAGCACCGGGGAGCTGTTTTTT. It is translated as CASSPWTGGSTGELFF.

The V call is TRBV5-8, the J call TRBJ2-2; the D gene is possibly TRBD2 (6 bases). Germline-derived CDR1 and CDR2 are SGHTS and YDEGEE. V was clipped by 1 base and J by 6 bases, with 19 bases between them. The CDR3 covers 17 residues. The CDR3 reads CASSLSYPTSYPGELFF. The DNA of the CDR3 is TGTGCCAGCAGCTTGTCTTATCCTACTAGCTACCCCGGGGAGCTGTTTTTT.

There are a few counts of this clone. The chain combines TRBV28 with TRBJ2-6; TRBD2 agrees at 12 bases. CDR3 length: 16 amino acids. V was pared by 5 bases and J by 2 bases, with 1 base of the junction left unmatched. From germline, CDR1 is MDHEN and CDR2 SYDVKM. In nucleotides, the CDR3 is TGTGCCAGCAGTGGGACTAGCGGGCCTGGGGCCAACGTCCTGACTTTC. This encodes CASSGTSGPGANVLTF. Based on the CDR3 plus reference TRBV28 and TRBJ2-6, the full variable domain is DVKVTQSSRYLVKRTGEKVFLECVQDMDHENMFWYRQDPGLGLRLIYFSYDVKMKEKGDIPEGYSVSREKKERFSLILESASTNQTSMYLCASSGTSGPGANVLTFGAGSRLTVL.

The sample holds a few counts of this clone. The genes are TRBV6-1 and TRBJ1-5; 9 bases agree with TRBD1. The CDR3 loop spans 12 amino acids. The J segment lost 4 bases and the V segment lost 11 bases, leaving 3 bases of the junction unmatched. CDR1 is MNHNS and CDR2 is SASEGT in the germline V gene. The DNA for the CDR3 is TGTGCCGTACAGGGGGCTAATCAGCCCCAGCATTTT. Encoded protein: CAVQGANQPQHF.

A remark on this clone: The same CDR3 can be traced to other DNA sequences in this sample. The V and J genes are TRBV10-3 and TRBJ2-5; D tentatively reads TRBD1 or TRBD2 (5 bases each). Trimming cost V 2 bases and J 2 bases, with 6 bases left between them. Germline V CDR1 and CDR2: ENHRY, SYGVKD. This CDR3 comprises 13 residues. The CDR3 region is CAISEGGQETQYF. The CDR3 DNA sequence: TGTGCCATCAGTGAGGGGGGACAAGAGACCCAGTACTTC.

There are a few counts of this clone. The chain has TRBV25-1 and TRBJ1-5, with a weak D call TRBD1 (5 bases). From germline, CDR1 is MGHDK and CDR2 SYGVNS. This CDR3 contains 15 residues. The germline V and J ends were trimmed by 4 bases and 2 bases, with 12 bases remaining between them. The CDR3 coding sequence is TGTGCCAGCAGTGCGGGAGGGGCGGGCAATCAGCCCCAGCATTTT. Amino acid sequence: CASSAGGAGNQPQHF.

The V and J genes are TRBV5-4 and TRBJ2-3; D may be TRBD1 (6 bases). Trimming cost V 0 bases and J 2 bases, with 16 bases left between them. This CDR3 is built from 17 residues. Germline loops: CDR1 SGHNT, CDR2 YYREEE (reference sequence). In DNA, the CDR3 is TGTGCCAGCAGCTTGGCCGGGACACCGCTCAACACAGATACGCAGTATTTT. As protein: CASSLAGTPLNTDTQYF.

This clone was detected a few times. V gene TRBV7-2 combines with J gene TRBJ2-5; D not certain. Germline loops: CDR1 SGHTA, CDR2 FQGNSA. This CDR3 spans 11 amino acids. V was pared by 5 bases and J by 4 bases, with 5 bases between. For the CDR3, the DNA is TGTGCCAGCAGCAATCGAGAGACCCAGTACTTC. Protein: CASSNRETQYF.

The chain is built from TRBV6-5 and TRBJ2-1; D not resolved. Germline assignment: CDR1 MNHEY and CDR2 SVGAGI. The CDR3 runs 16 residues. Trimming removed 4 bases from V and 7 bases from J, with 20 bases in between. CDR3 sequence reads: CASSSPDWSQPNEQFF. The CDR3 DNA reads as TGTGCCAGCAGTTCCCCCGACTGGAGTCAGCCAAATGAGCAGTTCTTC.

This clone was seen only a few times. V and J are TRBV5-4 and TRBJ2-2; 7 bases line up with TRBD1. J was trimmed by 1 base and V by 0 bases; bases with no gene match: 3. The CDR3 spans 16 residues. Germline V gene data show CDR1 as SGHNT and CDR2 as YYREEE (reference sequence). The CDR3 sequence is CASSLGRTGNTGELFF. The CDR3 DNA reads as TGTGCCAGCAGCTTGGGGAGGACAGGGAACACCGGGGAGCTGTTTTTT.

CDR3 sequence (DNA): TGTGCCAGCAGTTACTCCGGGGAAAAACTGTTTTTT. Its protein is CASSYSGEKLFF. The gene calls are TRBV6-6 and TRBJ1-4, with D unclear. Trimming cost V 0 bases and J 8 bases, with 4 bases left between them. The CDR3 runs 12 residues. Germline V CDR1 and CDR2: MNHNY, SVGAGI (reference sequence).

This clone turned up a few times. The J gene is TRBJ2-7, the V gene TRBV28; D call uncertain. Trimming pared 7 bases from V and 3 bases from J, leaving 13 bases between. In germline, CDR1 is MDHEN, CDR2 SYDVKM. The CDR3 runs 13 residues. The CDR3 region is CASTRLLSYEQYF. As DNA, the CDR3 is TGTGCCAGCACCCGGCTTCTTAGCTACGAGCAGTACTTC.